This T cell receptor beta chain emerged from a study of STAT5B mutations in CD4+ large granular lymphocyte leukemia. General study results and limits: Main leukemic clonotypes were patient-specific, but approximately 25% appeared at low frequency elsewhere.

In regard to this clone: The target antigen is unknown.

How the authors handled the data: The detection floor for productive clonotype frequency was 2.59 x 10-5. This table comes from immunoSEQ multiplex PCR, and its TCRdb copy is limited to in-frame clones, with some not included. V and J calls and clone size are given by that table; D and trimming were obtained from the DNA. The table has roughly 32,000 clones, roughly 84% seen once. The sample consisted of CD4+ T cells from blood buffy coats. The sequence came from a human donor in good health.

CDR3 protein: CAWLRQGASYEQYF. The DNA for the CDR3 is TGTGCCTGGCTCCGACAGGGGGCATCCTACGAGCAGTACTTC. This chain connects TRBV30 to TRBJ2-7; 10 bases line up with TRBD1. Trimming at V came to 5 bases and at J to 1 base, leaving 5 bases not matched to a gene. Germline V gene sequence: CDR1 GTSNPN, CDR2 SVGIG (reference sequence). The CDR3 is 14 amino acids.